This entry lists 6 T cell receptor beta chains sequenced from one sample in a study of cytomegalovirus exposure and HLA in healthy donors. Both 60 Vbeta primers and 13 Jbeta primers went into the PCR. TCRdb keeps only in-frame clones here, not all; method: immunoSEQ multiplex PCR. The data contain about 140,000 clones, over 60% of them singletons. The sample comprised PBMCs. The source is a female donor in good health and CMV-seronegative.

The chain carries TRBV2 and TRBJ2-7; 7 bases line up with TRBD1. V gave up 6 bases and J gave up 2 bases; unmatched junction bases: 7. Germline CDR1 SNHLY, CDR2 FYNNEI. This CDR3 has 14 residues. CDR3 in DNA: TGTGCCAGCAGCTATCCGGGACAGCCCTACGAGCAGTACTTC. Its protein product is CASSYPGQPYEQYF.

The chain couples TRBV5-1 to TRBJ2-1, with 7 bases fitting TRBD2. The CDR3 runs 16 residues. With 0 bases clipped from V and 7 bases from J, the junction kept 10 bases outside the gene matches. Germline V CDR1 and CDR2: SGHRS, YFSETQ. The CDR3 region has the DNA TGCGCCAGCAGCTTGGAGTCCAGCGGGGTTATAAATGAGCAGTTCTTC. Translation: CASSLESSGVINEQFF.

Remarks on this clone: One end of the junction varies from germline; a read error may be responsible. The chain uses TRBV7-9 and TRBJ1-1, with D tentatively TRBD1 (5 bases). CDR3 length equals 16 residues. CDR1 is SEHNR, CDR2 FQNEAQ, per germline (reference sequence). For the CDR3, the DNA is TGTTCCAGCAGCTTCTTCGTGGCAGGGTTGAACACTGAAGCTTTCTTT. Its translation: CSSSFFVAGLNTEAFF.

In its sample, this clone was seen a few times. The V and J genes are TRBV6-6 and TRBJ1-5; TRBD1 aligns across 7 bases. Trimming took 5 bases from V and 6 from J; bases not matched to a gene: 10. Germline V gene data show CDR1 as MNHNY and CDR2 as SVGAGI (reference sequence). This CDR3 contains 15 residues. The CDR3 protein is CASSRGQRGRQPQHF. The CDR3 DNA is TGTGCCAGCAGTCGGGGACAGAGAGGGCGTCAGCCCCAGCATTTT.

In its sample, this clone was seen a few times. The chain recombines TRBV6-1 with TRBJ1-4; the D is unclear. Germline assignment: CDR1 MNHNS and CDR2 SASEGT. V was clipped by 6 bases and J by 6 bases, with 14 bases between them. This CDR3 spans 14 amino acids. The CDR3 nucleotides read TGTGCCAGCAGGACGAGACCACGGGATGAAAAACTGTTTTTT. As protein: CASRTRPRDEKLFF.

This clone turned up a few times. The rearrangement links TRBV5-4 to TRBJ2-3; a weak D match, TRBD1 (6 bases). The CDR3 sequence is 16 residues long. The ends were cut back, 4 bases at V and 7 bases at J, with 22 bases in the middle. Per the germline V gene, CDR1 is SGHNT and CDR2 is YYREEE (reference sequence). This chain's CDR3 is CASSGGQNELGNTQYF. In DNA, the CDR3 is TGTGCCAGCAGCGGCGGACAGAACGAACTCGGTAATACGCAGTATTTT.